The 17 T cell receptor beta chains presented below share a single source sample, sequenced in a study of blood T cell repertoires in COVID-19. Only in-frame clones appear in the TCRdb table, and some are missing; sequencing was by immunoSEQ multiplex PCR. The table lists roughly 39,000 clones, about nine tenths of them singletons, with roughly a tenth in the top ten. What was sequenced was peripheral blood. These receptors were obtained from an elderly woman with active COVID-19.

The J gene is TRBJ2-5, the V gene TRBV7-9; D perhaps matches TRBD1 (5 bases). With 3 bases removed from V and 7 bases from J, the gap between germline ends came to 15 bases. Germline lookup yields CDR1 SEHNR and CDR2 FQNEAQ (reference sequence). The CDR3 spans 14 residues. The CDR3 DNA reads TGTGCCAGCAGCTTGGGGCACGGCGTCGGGACCCAGTACTTC. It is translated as CASSLGHGVGTQYF.

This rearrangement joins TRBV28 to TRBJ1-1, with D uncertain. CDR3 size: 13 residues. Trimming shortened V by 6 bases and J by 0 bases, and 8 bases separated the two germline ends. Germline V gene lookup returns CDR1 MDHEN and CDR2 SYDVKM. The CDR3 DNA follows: TGTGCCAGCAGCGTCCCCTTGAACACTGAAGCTTTCTTT. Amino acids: CASSVPLNTEAFF.

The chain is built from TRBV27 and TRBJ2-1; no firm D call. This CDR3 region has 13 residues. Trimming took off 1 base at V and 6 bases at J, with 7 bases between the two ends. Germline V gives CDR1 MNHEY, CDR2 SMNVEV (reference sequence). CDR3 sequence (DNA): TGTGCCAGCAGTTTATTTGCGTCCAATGAGCAGTTCTTC. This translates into CASSLFASNEQFF.

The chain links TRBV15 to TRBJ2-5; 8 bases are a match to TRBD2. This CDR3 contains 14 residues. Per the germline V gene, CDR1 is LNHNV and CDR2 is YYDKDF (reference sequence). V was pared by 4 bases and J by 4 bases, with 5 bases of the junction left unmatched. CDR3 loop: CATSTYLAGETQYF. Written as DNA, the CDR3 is TGTGCCACCAGCACCTATCTAGCGGGAGAGACCCAGTACTTC.

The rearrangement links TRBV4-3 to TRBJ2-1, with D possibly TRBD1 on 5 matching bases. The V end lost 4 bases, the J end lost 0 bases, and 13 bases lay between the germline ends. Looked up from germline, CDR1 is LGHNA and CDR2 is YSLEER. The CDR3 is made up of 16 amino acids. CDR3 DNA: TGCGCCAGCAGCCGAGACAGTTACAGCTCCTACAATGAGCAGTTCTTC. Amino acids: CASSRDSYSSYNEQFF.

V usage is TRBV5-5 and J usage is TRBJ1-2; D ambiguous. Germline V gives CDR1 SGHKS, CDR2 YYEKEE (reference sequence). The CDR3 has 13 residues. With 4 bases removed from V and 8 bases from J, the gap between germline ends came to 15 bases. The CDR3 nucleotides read TGTGCCAGCAGCGGATCCGGCTCGGGGGGCTACACCTTC. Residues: CASSGSGSGGYTF.

The CDR3 DNA reads TGTGCCAGCAGTGAAGCGCCGGCAGGGCCCCTCTATGGCTACACCTTC. Translating it yields CASSEAPAGPLYGYTF. The rearrangement links TRBV2 to TRBJ1-2, with D tentatively TRBD1 (5 bases). The CDR3 contains 16 residues. Germline-derived CDR1 and CDR2 are SNHLY and FYNNEI. Trimming stripped 0 bases from V and 4 bases from J, with 15 bases between.

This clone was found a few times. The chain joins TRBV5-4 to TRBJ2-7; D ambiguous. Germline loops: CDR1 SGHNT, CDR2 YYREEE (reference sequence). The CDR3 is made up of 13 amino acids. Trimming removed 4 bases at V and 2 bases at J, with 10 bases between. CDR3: CASSIRGAYEQYF. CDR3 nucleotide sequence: TGTGCCAGCAGCATCCGAGGAGCCTACGAGCAGTACTTC.

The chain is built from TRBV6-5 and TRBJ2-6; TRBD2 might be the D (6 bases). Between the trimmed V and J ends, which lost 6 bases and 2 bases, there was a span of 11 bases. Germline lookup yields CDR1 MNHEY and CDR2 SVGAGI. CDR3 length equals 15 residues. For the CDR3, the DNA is TGTGCCAGCAGCCTATCGGGGGCTGGGGCCAACGTCCTGACTTTC. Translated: CASSLSGAGANVLTF.

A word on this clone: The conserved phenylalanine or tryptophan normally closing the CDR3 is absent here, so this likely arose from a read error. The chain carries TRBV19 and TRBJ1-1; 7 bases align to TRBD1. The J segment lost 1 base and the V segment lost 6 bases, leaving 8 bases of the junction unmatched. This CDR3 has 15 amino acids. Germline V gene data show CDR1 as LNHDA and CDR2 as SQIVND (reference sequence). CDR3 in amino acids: CASSRGRTGNTEAFL. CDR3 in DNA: TGTGCCAGTAGCCGAGGGAGGACAGGGAACACTGAAGCTTTCCTT.

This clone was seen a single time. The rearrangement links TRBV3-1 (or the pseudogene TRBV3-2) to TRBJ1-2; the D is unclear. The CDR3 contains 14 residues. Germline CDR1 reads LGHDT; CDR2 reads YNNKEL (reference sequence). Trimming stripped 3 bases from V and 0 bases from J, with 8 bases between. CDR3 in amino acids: CASSHLGTNYGYTF. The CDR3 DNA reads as TGTGCCAGCAGCCACCTAGGAACTAACTATGGCTACACCTTC.

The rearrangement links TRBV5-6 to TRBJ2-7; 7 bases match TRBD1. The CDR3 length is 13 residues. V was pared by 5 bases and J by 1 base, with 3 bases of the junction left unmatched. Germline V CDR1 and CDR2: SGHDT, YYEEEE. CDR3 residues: CASSPTGSYEQYF. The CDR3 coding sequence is TGTGCCAGCAGTCCGACAGGGTCCTACGAGCAGTACTTC.

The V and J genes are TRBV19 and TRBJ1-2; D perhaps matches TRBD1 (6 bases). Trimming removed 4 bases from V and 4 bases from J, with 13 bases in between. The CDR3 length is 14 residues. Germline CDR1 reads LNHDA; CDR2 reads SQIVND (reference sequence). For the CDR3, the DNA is TGTGCCAGTAGTACGACAGGACAGAGCTATGGCTACACCTTC. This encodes CASSTTGQSYGYTF.

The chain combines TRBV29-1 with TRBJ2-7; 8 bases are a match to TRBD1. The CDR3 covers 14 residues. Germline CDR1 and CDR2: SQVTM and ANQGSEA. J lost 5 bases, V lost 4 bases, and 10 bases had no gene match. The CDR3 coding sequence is TGCAGCGTTGTCTGGCCCAGGGGGCCGGACGAGCAGTACTTC. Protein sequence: CSVVWPRGPDEQYF.

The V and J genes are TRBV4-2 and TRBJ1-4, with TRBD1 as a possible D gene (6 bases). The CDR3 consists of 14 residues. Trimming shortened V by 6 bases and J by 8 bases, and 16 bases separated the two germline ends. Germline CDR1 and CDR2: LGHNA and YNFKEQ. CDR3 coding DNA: TGTGCCAGCAGACCTCGGACAGCCGGAGAAAAACTGTTTTTT. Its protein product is CASRPRTAGEKLFF.

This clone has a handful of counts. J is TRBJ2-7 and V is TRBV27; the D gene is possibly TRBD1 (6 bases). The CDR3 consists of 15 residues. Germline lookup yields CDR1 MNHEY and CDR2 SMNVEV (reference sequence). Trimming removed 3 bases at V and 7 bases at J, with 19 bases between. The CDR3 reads CASSLGWVGAEEQYF. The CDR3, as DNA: TGTGCCAGCAGTTTGGGTTGGGTGGGGGCCGAGGAGCAGTACTTC.

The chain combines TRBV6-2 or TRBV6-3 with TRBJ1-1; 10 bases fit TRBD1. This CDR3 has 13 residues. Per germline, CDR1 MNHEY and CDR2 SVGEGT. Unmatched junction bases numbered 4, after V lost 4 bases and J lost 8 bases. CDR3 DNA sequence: TGTGCCAGCAGTTTCGGACAGGGGGGCGAAGCTTTCTTT. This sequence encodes CASSFGQGGEAFF.